The 7 T cell receptor beta chains below all came from one sample that was sequenced in a study of T cells in Graves' hyperthyroidism and ophthalmopathy. The investigators amplified TCR beta CDR3 regions from RNA transcripts. Carried out on the TCR CDR3, a first-round RT-PCR used the HTBI primer set. From the multiplex PCR reads, TCRdb called clonotypes with MiXCR, one entry per CDR3 protein. The sample shows about 540,000 distinct CDR3 sequences, about half of them seen only once. The sample comprised peripheral blood or thyroid tissue (not recorded which). All receptors derive from a woman younger than 35 with Graves' hyperthyroidism.

The chain is built from TRBV27 and TRBJ1-5, with a possible D match to TRBD1 (6 bases). There are 15 residues in the CDR3. Germline V lookup: CDR1 MNHEY, CDR2 SMNVEV (reference sequence). V was pared by 6 bases and J by 6 bases, with 18 bases between. CDR3: CASSPFQGSGQPQHF. The CDR3 DNA is TGTGCCAGCAGCCCCTTCCAGGGGTCGGGTCAGCCCCAGCATTTT.

This clonotype came up many times. V gene TRBV6-1 combines with J gene TRBJ2-7, with a weak D call TRBD2 (6 bases). Germline V gene data show CDR1 as MNHNS and CDR2 as SASEGT. The CDR3 contains 16 residues. V was cut by 2 bases and J by 0 bases, with 14 bases left in between. DNA of the CDR3: TGTGCCAGCAGTGAACCGGTGGCGGGACTCTCCTACGAGCAGTACTTC. It encodes CASSEPVAGLSYEQYF.

A remark on this clonotype: Because the CDR3 is missing its conserved closing phenylalanine or tryptophan, this is likely a read error. The DNA is left out, because the CDR3 cannot be placed on it with certainty; the CDR3 is given as TCRdb lists it. The rearrangement links TRBV29-1 to TRBJ2-5; the tabulated D call, TRBD1, remains unverified against the DNA. From its first to its last residue, the CDR3 has 16 amino acids. Per the germline V gene, CDR1 is SQVTM and CDR2 is ANQGSEA. CDR3 residues: CSVEGRGRSYGYTFGS.

This clonotype was found a few times. A much larger clone sits a single nucleotide away, making a read error possible. This chain links TRBV7-8 with TRBJ1-1, with D possibly matching TRBD1 (5 bases). CDR1 SGHVS and CDR2 FQNEAQ come from the germline V gene. This CDR3 contains 13 residues. CDR3 sequence: CASSPSQGIEASF. CDR3 nucleotides: TGTGCCAGCAGCCCTAGCCAGGGAATTGAAGCTTCCTTT.

Comment on this clonotype: One junction end does not reproduce the germline sequence, and a read error may be involved. V gene TRBV29-1 combines with J gene TRBJ2-7; 10 nucleotides align to TRBD1. The CDR3 is made up of 15 amino acids. Per the germline V gene, CDR1 is SQVTM and CDR2 is ANQGSEA. The DNA of the CDR3 is TGCGGCGTTGAAGGAGGGACAGGGGACACCGGGGAGCTGTACTTC. This gives the protein CGVEGGTGDTGELYF.

There are many counts of this clonotype. The V gene is TRBV20-1, the J gene TRBJ2-2; no definite D call. There are 14 residues in the CDR3. V shed 1 base and J shed 0 bases, with 6 bases lying between them. Germline V lookup: CDR1 DFQATT, CDR2 SNEGSKA (reference sequence). The CDR3 protein is CSARGFANTGELFF. In nucleotides, the CDR3 is TGCAGTGCTAGAGGGTTCGCGAACACCGGGGAGCTGTTTTTT.

This clonotype is deemed medium-sized. CDR3 bases: TGCAGCGTGGGACTAGCGGGAACCTACGAGCAGTACTTC. It yields the protein CSVGLAGTYEQYF. The chain is built from TRBV29-1 and TRBJ2-7; 13 nucleotides align to TRBD2. The J segment lost 2 bases and the V segment lost 6 bases, leaving 1 base of the junction unmatched. Germline V lookup: CDR1 SQVTM, CDR2 ANQGSEA. The length of the CDR3 is 13 residues.